This T cell receptor (beta chain) was sequenced in a study of T-cell memory formation after mild COVID-19. TCRdb redid the calling of the 5' RACE reads with MiXCR, one entry per CDR3 protein. The profile shows about half a million distinct CDR3 sequences, 18% of them singletons. This clonotype has only a few counts. CDR1 is MNHEY and CDR2 is SVGEGT in the germline V gene. The CDR3 length is 15 residues. V lost 6 bases and J lost 9; bases outside the gene matches: 14. V is TRBV6-2 or TRBV6-3 and J is TRBJ1-5; 7 bases map to TRBD1. This TCR was recovered from an adult woman who had mild COVID-19 (a few samples of this study predate the infection). Cell type and time point are not known. The sequencing input was PBMCs or a T cell subset sorted from them (not recorded which). CDR3 DNA sequence: TGTGCCAGCAGGCAATCTTCGACAGGGAGGACGCCCCAGCATTTT. This encodes CASRQSSTGRTPQHF.